The sample holds many counts of the clone carrying this TCR beta chain. Its specificity is not known. The CDR3 is made up of 14 amino acids. Germline V CDR1 and CDR2: KGHSH, LQKENI. V was trimmed by 3 bases and J by 4 bases, leaving 12 bases between them. Method: immunoSEQ multiplex PCR; TCRdb's copy keeps in-frame clones and lacks some. This sample comprises about 44,000 clones, none seen once only. The entry originates in a study of T cells after posttransplantation cyclophosphamide. The related graft donor's blood sample was taken on the day of bone marrow donation. Notes on the study in general: After PTCy, TRB diversity resembled that of CNI/methotrexate controls. Tissue-infiltrating T cells from skin or gut overlapped little with blood T cells.

Source material: PBMCs. This chain links TRBV18 with TRBJ1-1; weak D call: TRBD1 (6 bases). The receptor's source is a man aged 35 to 55 in good health, CMV-negative, and a related stem cell transplant donor. As DNA, the CDR3 is TGTGCCAGCTCACCCGTGGGACAACTCACTGAAGCTTTCTTT. This encodes CASSPVGQLTEAFF.